The 29 T cell receptor beta chains in this list originate from one sample, sequenced in a study of blood T cell repertoires in COVID-19. Libraries were prepared by immunoSEQ multiplex PCR; TCRdb keeps only in-frame clonotypes and omits some of them. The table lists under 40,000 clones, 75% to 85% of them singletons, with 13% to 15% in the top ten. Sample: peripheral blood. The source is a woman aged 70 to 79 with acute or convalescent COVID-19.

This clone qualifies as medium-sized. This chain connects TRBV19 to TRBJ1-5; the D is unclear. V was clipped by 6 bases and J by 0 bases, with 6 bases between them. The CDR3 consists of 13 residues. The germline V gene encodes CDR1 LNHDA and CDR2 SQIVND (reference sequence). The CDR3 region is CASRTHSNQPQHF. CDR3 in DNA: TGTGCCAGTAGGACTCATAGCAATCAGCCCCAGCATTTT.

The chain employs TRBV28 and TRBJ2-7; a weak D match, TRBD2 (5 bases). This CDR3 has 15 amino acids. With 2 bases removed from V and 6 bases from J, the gap between germline ends came to 17 bases. CDR1 is MDHEN and CDR2 is SYDVKM in the germline V gene. CDR3 amino acids: CASSLGSFPAGEQYF. Written as DNA, the CDR3 is TGTGCCAGCAGTTTAGGCAGTTTCCCCGCGGGCGAGCAGTACTTC.

The chain employs TRBV28 and TRBJ2-3; 11 positions match TRBD2. The CDR3 covers 15 residues. CDR1 MDHEN and CDR2 SYDVKM come from the germline V gene. V lost 5 bases and J lost 2; bases outside the gene matches: 3. The CDR3 DNA reads as TGTGCCAGCAGTCTGACTAGCGGGGCCACAGATACGCAGTATTTT. It codes for CASSLTSGATDTQYF. The entire variable domain, with the rest obtained from reference TRBV28 and TRBJ2-3, is as follows: DVKVTQSSRYLVKRTGEKVFLECVQDMDHENMFWYRQDPGLGLRLIYFSYDVKMKEKGDIPEGYSVSREKKERFSLILESASTNQTSMYLCASSLTSGATDTQYFGPGTRLTVL.

The chain has TRBV6-5 and TRBJ2-3; D is ambiguous. Germline CDR1 and CDR2: MNHEY and SVGAGI. The ends were cut back, 8 bases at V and 0 bases at J, with 12 bases in the middle. CDR3 length: 14 residues. The CDR3 region is CASSSYSSTDTQYF. The CDR3 bases are TGTGCCAGCTCCAGCTACAGCAGCACAGATACGCAGTATTTT.

The chain has TRBV24-1 and TRBJ2-5; tentative D call: TRBD2 (7 bases). Trimming left V 3 bases short and J 1 base short, with 14 bases between. CDR1 and CDR2 (germline): KGHDR, SFDVKD. The CDR3 consists of 16 residues. The CDR3: CATSDGGALIQETQYF. In nucleotides, the CDR3 is TGTGCCACCAGTGATGGGGGGGCCCTAATCCAAGAGACCCAGTACTTC.

The rearrangement uses TRBV6-6 and TRBJ2-7; TRBD2 might be the D (6 bases). Between the trimmed V and J ends, which lost 8 bases and 3 bases, there was a span of 14 bases. Germline V gene sequence: CDR1 MNHNY, CDR2 SVGAGI (reference sequence). This CDR3 spans 13 amino acids. CDR3 protein: CASWRETLYEQYF. In DNA form, the CDR3 reads TGTGCCAGCTGGCGGGAAACTCTCTACGAGCAGTACTTC.

The chain combines TRBV28 with TRBJ1-5; 9 bases align to TRBD1. This CDR3 is built from 18 residues. Germline loops: CDR1 MDHEN, CDR2 SYDVKM. V trimming: 3 bases; J trimming: 6 bases; junction bases outside the gene matches: 15. The CDR3 DNA reads as TGTGCCAGCAGTTTTGAAACACCCGGGACAGGGATTAGTCAGCCCCAGCATTTT. This codes for CASSFETPGTGISQPQHF.

The chain carries TRBV7-7 and TRBJ2-1; 9 bases align to TRBD2. The germline V gene has CDR1 SSHAT and CDR2 FNYEAQ (reference sequence). This CDR3 is 13 amino acids long. J was trimmed by 8 bases and V by 5 bases; bases with no gene match: 4. The chain's CDR3 is CASSPGGGDEQFF. In DNA, the CDR3 is TGTGCCAGCAGCCCCGGCGGGGGGGATGAGCAGTTCTTC.

The count of this clone is one. The chain joins TRBV9 to TRBJ2-7; the D gene is possibly TRBD2 (5 bases). CDR1 is SGDLS and CDR2 is YYNGEE in the germline V gene. V lost 0 bases and J 7 bases, leaving 11 bases between the germline ends. CDR3 length equals 13 residues. The CDR3: CASSVAMGREQYF. In DNA, the CDR3 is TGTGCCAGCAGCGTAGCTATGGGGAGAGAGCAGTACTTC.

The chain couples TRBV27 to TRBJ2-7; D not resolved. Germline V gene lookup returns CDR1 MNHEY and CDR2 SMNVEV (reference sequence). V shed 1 base and J shed 1 base, with 5 bases lying between them. The CDR3 has 13 amino acids. The CDR3 DNA reads as TGTGCCAGCAGTTTATACGGGTCCTACGAGCAGTACTTC. Translation: CASSLYGSYEQYF.

This clone was seen many times. The chain recombines TRBV7-8 with TRBJ2-7; 9 positions match TRBD1. The junction had 2 bases not matched to a gene; V was cut back by 3 bases and J by 2 bases. The CDR3 runs to 14 residues. Looked up from germline, CDR1 is SGHVS and CDR2 is FQNEAQ. The CDR3 DNA reads as TGTGCCAGCAGCTTCGGGACAGGGACCTACGAGCAGTACTTC. As protein: CASSFGTGTYEQYF.

CDR3 nucleotides: TGTGCCAGCAGCCCGCAGGGCAGGGGGATCACCGGGGAGCTGTTTTTT. This codes for CASSPQGRGITGELFF. This chain joins TRBV9 and TRBJ2-2; 7 bases match TRBD1. The CDR3 loop spans 16 amino acids. Per germline, CDR1 SGDLS and CDR2 YYNGEE. With V trimmed by 4 bases and J by 4 bases, 10 bases remained unmatched.

The CDR3 DNA sequence: TGTGCCAGCAGGCGGGCGGGACCCTATTACGAGCAGTACTTC. This sequence encodes CASRRAGPYYEQYF. The chain joins TRBV6-5 to TRBJ2-7; D is perhaps TRBD2 (6 bases). The CDR3 runs 14 residues. Germline CDR1 MNHEY, CDR2 SVGAGI. V was shortened by 6 bases and J by 4 bases, with 16 bases between the two germline ends.

The genes are TRBV18 and TRBJ2-1; D is perhaps TRBD2 (6 bases). Trimming cost V 6 bases and J 4 bases, with 13 bases left between them. This CDR3 is built from 14 residues. Germline CDR1 KGHSH, CDR2 LQKENI. The CDR3 bases are TGTGCCAGCTCCCCCGGGGGAGGATACAATGAGCAGTTCTTC. Translation: CASSPGGGYNEQFF.

Here the CDR3 DNA reads TGTGCCAGCAGTGACTCGGCAGGGGGAGGAGAGACCCAGTACTTC. Its protein product is CASSDSAGGGETQYF. The gene calls are TRBV6-4 and TRBJ2-5, with D perhaps matching TRBD1 (7 bases). The V end lost 0 bases, the J end lost 4 bases, and 12 bases lay between the germline ends. Germline V lookup: CDR1 MRHNA, CDR2 SNTAGT. CDR3 size: 15 residues.

The chain combines TRBV2 with TRBJ2-3; 7 positions match TRBD1. The V segment lost 7 bases and the J segment 0 bases; nucleotides outside the gene matches: 10. The CDR3 has 16 residues. Germline CDR1 and CDR2: SNHLY and FYNNEI. CDR3 nucleotides: TGTGCCAGCACTGGGGTCTTGGGACAGAGCACAGATACGCAGTATTTT. Translating it yields CASTGVLGQSTDTQYF.

V gene TRBV5-1 combines with J gene TRBJ2-5; TRBD2 agrees at 9 bases. Germline CDR1 SGHRS, CDR2 YFSETQ. Trimming at V came to 1 base and at J to 2 bases, leaving 6 bases not matched to a gene. The CDR3 has 16 residues. CDR3 sequence reads: CASSLFPAGGQETQYF. CDR3 nucleotide sequence: TGCGCCAGCAGCTTGTTTCCAGCGGGGGGACAAGAGACCCAGTACTTC.

This rearrangement joins TRBV5-1 to TRBJ1-2, with 10 bases aligning to TRBD1. The CDR3 loop spans 17 amino acids. The ends lost 4 bases at V and 4 bases at J; junction bases unmatched: 13. Germline loops: CDR1 SGHRS, CDR2 YFSETQ. The CDR3 protein is CASSKLGTGDSLYGYTF. The DNA for the CDR3 is TGCGCCAGCAGCAAGCTAGGGACAGGGGATTCTCTCTATGGCTACACCTTC.

This sequence joins TRBV2 and TRBJ1-5, with D maybe TRBD1 (5 bases). The V gene's germline CDR1 is SNHLY and CDR2 FYNNEI. This CDR3 is 14 amino acids long. V lost 5 bases and J lost 6, with 14 bases in between. CDR3 sequence: CASSLEGPGQPQHF. The CDR3 bases are TGTGCCAGCAGTCTGGAGGGACCGGGTCAGCCCCAGCATTTT.

This chain connects TRBV10-3 to TRBJ1-2, with 8 positions matching TRBD1. The ends lost 4 bases at V and 5 bases at J; junction bases unmatched: 3. Germline loops: CDR1 ENHRY, CDR2 SYGVKD. This CDR3 is 13 amino acids long. The CDR3 nucleotides read TGTGCCATCAGTGTCGGACAGGGATATGGCTACACCTTC. It encodes CAISVGQGYGYTF.

This clone was seen more than once but under ten times. This rearrangement joins TRBV5-4 to TRBJ2-5, with 11 bases identical to TRBD2. The CDR3 loop spans 16 amino acids. V lost 2 bases, J lost 4 bases, and 7 bases stayed unmatched. CDR1 and CDR2 from the germline V gene are SGHNT and YYREEE (reference sequence). The DNA of the CDR3 is TGTGCCAGCAGCTTTCGACTAGCGGGGAGGGGAGAGACCCAGTACTTC. It encodes CASSFRLAGRGETQYF.

The chain is built from TRBV4-2 and TRBJ2-7; TRBD2 might be the D (6 bases). Germline V CDR1 and CDR2: LGHNA, YNFKEQ. The CDR3 length is 16 residues. Trimming stripped 0 bases from V and 2 bases from J, with 14 bases between. For the CDR3, the DNA is TGTGCCAGCAGCCAAGATCCGGGCGGGGCCCCCTACGAGCAGTACTTC. It yields the protein CASSQDPGGAPYEQYF.

In its sample, this clone was seen a few times. The rearrangement joins TRBV19 to TRBJ1-6; 10 positions match TRBD1. This CDR3 spans 14 amino acids. Per the germline V gene, CDR1 is LNHDA and CDR2 is SQIVND (reference sequence). V lost 5 bases, J lost 9 bases, and 4 bases stayed unmatched. The CDR3 DNA reads as TGTGCCAGTAGTCGACAGGGGGCAGGTTCACCCCTCCACTTT. It codes for CASSRQGAGSPLHF.

The gene calls are TRBV11-2 and TRBJ2-1; 8 bases fit TRBD2. Germline V CDR1 and CDR2: SGHAT, FQNNGV. J lost 2 bases, V lost 6 bases, and 12 bases had no gene match. The CDR3 is 17 amino acids. The CDR3 here is CASRFEGYGRAYNEQFF. CDR3 in DNA: TGTGCCAGCAGGTTTGAGGGTTACGGGAGGGCCTACAATGAGCAGTTCTTC.

The V and J genes are TRBV9 and TRBJ1-5, with D tentatively TRBD1 (6 bases). The CDR3 contains 14 residues. Trimming removed 0 bases from V and 6 bases from J, with 10 bases in between. CDR1 SGDLS and CDR2 YYNGEE come from the germline V gene. CDR3 amino acids: CASSVDGGFQPQHF. The CDR3 region has the DNA TGTGCCAGCAGCGTAGATGGGGGCTTTCAGCCCCAGCATTTT. Together with reference TRBV9 and TRBJ1-5, the CDR3 gives the full variable domain: DSGVTQTPKHLITATGQRVTLRCSPRSGDLSVYWYQQSLDQGLQFLIQYYNGEERAKGNILERFSAQQFPDLHSELNLSSLELGDSALYFCASSVDGGFQPQHFGDGTRLSIL.

The CDR3 DNA reads as TGTGCCAGCTACCCCGGGACAGGGTACCACGAGCAGTACTTC. Protein product: CASYPGTGYHEQYF. The gene calls are TRBV28 and TRBJ2-7; TRBD1 matches 9 bases. Per germline, CDR1 MDHEN and CDR2 SYDVKM. V shed 8 bases, J shed 5 bases, and the junction held 10 bases outside the gene matches. The CDR3 has 14 residues.

This chain links TRBV5-1 with TRBJ1-2; D may be TRBD1 (5 bases). CDR1 SGHRS and CDR2 YFSETQ come from the germline V gene. This CDR3 region has 14 residues. Trimming removed 0 bases from V and 7 bases from J, with 13 bases in between. The CDR3 is CASSLGGADGGYTF. In DNA form, the CDR3 reads TGCGCCAGCAGCTTGGGGGGCGCGGATGGTGGCTACACCTTC. Full variable domain (missing parts from reference TRBV5-1 and TRBJ1-2): KAGVTQTPRYLIKTRGQQVTLSCSPISGHRSVSWYQQTPGQGLQFLFEYFSETQRNKGNFPGRFSGRQFSNSRSEMNVSTLELGDSALYLCASSLGGADGGYTFGSGTRLTVV.

The genes are TRBV29-1 and TRBJ2-5; D possibly corresponds to TRBD1 (6 bases). This CDR3 has 12 amino acids. The germline gives CDR1 SQVTM, CDR2 ANQGSEA. Trimming removed 0 bases at V and 7 bases at J, with 9 bases between. In DNA form, the CDR3 reads TGCAGCGTTGAAGAACAGGGCGGGACCCAGTACTTC. This sequence encodes CSVEEQGGTQYF.

The chain employs TRBV5-1 and TRBJ1-3, with a tentative D call TRBD1 (5 bases). Trimming left V 5 bases short and J 0 bases short, with 21 bases between. Germline CDR1 and CDR2: SGHRS and YFSETQ. This CDR3 is built from 18 residues. The CDR3: CASSSGGASSFSGNTIYF. In DNA form, the CDR3 reads TGCGCCAGCAGTTCGGGGGGTGCCAGCTCCTTCTCTGGAAACACCATATATTTT.